This T cell receptor (beta chain) was observed in a study of early T cells in non-severe SARS-CoV-2 infection. Overall study context: Chains from this unsorted whole-blood bulk RNA could not be paired. Whole-study results and caveats: Matches to VDJdb favored anti-spike CD8 responses and missed private and CD4 specificities.

In the library, individual cDNA molecules carried attached unique molecular identifiers. TCRdb redid the calling of the 5' RACE reads with MiXCR, one entry per CDR3 protein. Of 50,000 or so distinct CDR3 sequences listed, 8% to 10% are singletons. In this sample, this clonotype turned up a few times. The antigen is not known. The germline V gene has CDR1 DFQATT and CDR2 SNEGSKA (reference sequence). The CDR3 runs to 15 residues. V was cut by 2 bases and J by 4 bases, with 17 bases left in between. This chain joins TRBV20-1 and TRBJ1-1; D possibly corresponds to TRBD1 (5 bases). The sample taken for sequencing was whole blood. The TCR comes from an adult who was a healthcare worker with PCR-confirmed SARS-CoV-2 infection or an uninfected control (not recorded which). CDR3 nucleotide sequence: TGCAGTGCTAGATTGGGTCTCGGGGGGATCACTGAAGCTTTCTTT. As protein: CSARLGLGGITEAFF.